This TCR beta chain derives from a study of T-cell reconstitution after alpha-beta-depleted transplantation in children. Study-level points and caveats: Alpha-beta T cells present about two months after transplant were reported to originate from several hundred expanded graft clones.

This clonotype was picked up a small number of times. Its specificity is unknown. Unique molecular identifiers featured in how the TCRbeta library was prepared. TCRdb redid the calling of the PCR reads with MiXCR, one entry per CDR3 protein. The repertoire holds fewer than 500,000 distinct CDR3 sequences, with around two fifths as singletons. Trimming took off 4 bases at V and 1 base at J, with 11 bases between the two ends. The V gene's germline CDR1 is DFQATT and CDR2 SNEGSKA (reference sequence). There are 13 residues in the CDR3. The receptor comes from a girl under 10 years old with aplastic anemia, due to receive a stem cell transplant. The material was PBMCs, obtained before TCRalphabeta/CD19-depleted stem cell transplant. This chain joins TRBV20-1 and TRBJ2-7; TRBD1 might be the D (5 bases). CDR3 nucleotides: TGCAGTGCTAAGACAGCGTTATCCTACGAGCAGTACTTC. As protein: CSAKTALSYEQYF.